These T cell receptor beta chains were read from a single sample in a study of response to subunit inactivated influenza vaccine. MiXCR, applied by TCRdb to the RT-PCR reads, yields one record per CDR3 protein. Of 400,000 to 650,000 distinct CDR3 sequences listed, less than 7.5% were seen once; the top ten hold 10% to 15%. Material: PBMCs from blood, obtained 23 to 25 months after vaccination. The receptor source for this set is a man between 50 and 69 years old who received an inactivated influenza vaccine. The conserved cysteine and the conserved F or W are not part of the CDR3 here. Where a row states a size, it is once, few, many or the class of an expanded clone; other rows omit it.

CDR3: ASRRQTSTGYEQY; J: TRBJ2-7; V: TRBV28; length: 13; size: -
CDR3: ATSGERTDTQY; J: TRBJ2-3; V: TRBV10-3; length: 11; size: few
CDR3: ASSQAVRDREQY; J: TRBJ2-7; V: TRBV3-1; length: 12; size: many
CDR3: SAHLAGGRRTGELF; J: TRBJ2-2; V: TRBV29-1; length: 14; size: many
CDR3: ASGPRNSIPKNIQY; J: TRBJ2-4; V: TRBV6-1; length: 14; size: many
CDR3: ASSFDGGDTEAF; J: TRBJ1-1; V: TRBV5-4; length: 12; size: many
CDR3: ASSLQGDNEQF; J: TRBJ2-1; V: TRBV5-1; length: 11; size: -
CDR3: ASSLKGEYQETQY; J: TRBJ2-5; V: TRBV11-2; length: 13; size: -
CDR3: ASSVEANQETQY; J: TRBJ2-5; V: TRBV9; length: 12; size: -
CDR3: ASSPPGGRSYNEQF; J: TRBJ2-1; V: TRBV7-2; length: 14; size: few
CDR3: ASSPEVGGYGYT; J: TRBJ1-2; V: TRBV5-1; length: 12; size: many
CDR3: ASSLEQRGGAEQF; J: TRBJ2-1; V: TRBV5-1; length: 13; size: -
CDR3: ASRGQGFYEQY; J: TRBJ2-7; V: TRBV5-8; length: 11; size: many
CDR3: ASSFQGAWDEQY; J: TRBJ2-7; V: TRBV12-3/TRBV12-4; length: 12; size: many
CDR3: ASSVTTGEETQY; J: TRBJ2-5; V: TRBV9; length: 12; size: -
CDR3: SAAGGLTDEQF; J: TRBJ2-1; V: TRBV20-1; length: 11; size: many
CDR3: SAREQGSRNTEAF; J: TRBJ1-1; V: TRBV20-1; length: 13; size: many
CDR3: ASGGTIGNTEAF; J: TRBJ1-1; V: TRBV3-1; length: 12; size: few
CDR3: ASSSPDRRTDTQY; J: TRBJ2-3; V: TRBV7-2; length: 13; size: -
CDR3: ASSPGRGNQPQH; J: TRBJ1-5; V: TRBV27; length: 12; size: -
CDR3: ASSLVLDEAF; J: TRBJ1-1; V: TRBV5-1; length: 10; size: -
CDR3: ASSYSTAGGPDEQF; J: TRBJ2-1; V: TRBV6-2/TRBV6-3; length: 14; size: -
CDR3: ASSPTGNQPQH; J: TRBJ1-5; V: TRBV3-1; length: 11; size: many
CDR3: ASSLAGKGSTEAF; J: TRBJ1-1; V: TRBV7-6; length: 13; size: -
CDR3: ASSPLDTGELF; J: TRBJ2-2; V: TRBV3-1; length: 11; size: many
CDR3: SVEAGRDGYEQY; J: TRBJ2-7; V: TRBV29-1; length: 12; size: few
CDR3: ASTLNYLKSETQY; J: TRBJ2-5; V: TRBV2; length: 13; size: -
CDR3: ASSPLDRVESDTQY; J: TRBJ2-3; V: TRBV5-6; length: 14; size: many
CDR3: ASSLNLGVGYT; J: TRBJ1-2; V: TRBV12-3/TRBV12-4; length: 11; size: few
CDR3: SARKTGGIDTQY; J: TRBJ2-3; V: TRBV20-1; length: 12; size: few
CDR3: ASSSGWRDTQY; J: TRBJ2-3; V: TRBV5-4; length: 11; size: few
CDR3: ASSLGGVRAGELF; J: TRBJ2-2; V: TRBV27; length: 13; size: -
CDR3: SARDRGTFSNQPQH; J: TRBJ1-5; V: TRBV20-1; length: 14; size: few
CDR3: ASSRALPNEKLF; J: TRBJ1-4; V: TRBV7-9; length: 12; size: -
CDR3: ASRGSGTGNYNEQF; J: TRBJ2-1; V: TRBV6-2/TRBV6-3; length: 14; size: few
CDR3: SASNDIYEQY; J: TRBJ2-7; V: TRBV20-1; length: 10; size: -
CDR3: ASSPGATNEKLF; J: TRBJ1-4; V: TRBV4-3; length: 12; size: -
CDR3: ASSLGPGGNEQF; J: TRBJ2-1; V: TRBV12-3/TRBV12-4; length: 12; size: -
CDR3: MGLAGYNEQF; J: TRBJ2-1; V: TRBV29-1; length: 10; size: -
CDR3: SASLTQGERPYEQY; J: TRBJ2-7; V: TRBV29-1; length: 14; size: few
CDR3: ASSQDRDTQY; J: TRBJ2-3; V: TRBV4-3; length: 10; size: many